Below are 20 T cell receptor beta chains sequenced from a single sample in a study of T cell changes during pregnancy in multiple sclerosis. Libraries were prepared by immunoSEQ multiplex PCR; TCRdb keeps only in-frame clonotypes and omits some of them. The sample has about 100,000 clones; more than 85% are singletons. The specimen comprised peripheral blood, sampled in the second trimester of pregnancy. The origin of the receptors is a female donor with multiple sclerosis, enrolled in a pregnancy study.

This clone was seen only once. This chain uses TRBV7-3 with TRBJ2-1, with 11 nucleotides matching TRBD2. The J segment lost 7 bases and the V segment lost 1 base, leaving 12 bases of the junction unmatched. This CDR3 region has 18 residues. Germline V gene data show CDR1 as SGHTA and CDR2 as FQGTGA. The CDR3 loop is CASSLSSQTSGGRNEQFF. Written as DNA, the CDR3 is TGTGCCAGCAGCTTAAGTTCCCAAACTAGCGGGGGACGTAATGAGCAGTTCTTC.

This clone was observed a few times. CDR3 sequence reads: CAWSAVSTAEAFF. The CDR3 DNA follows: TGTGCCTGGAGTGCGGTGTCGACAGCCGAAGCTTTCTTT. This chain links TRBV30 with TRBJ1-1; possible D gene TRBD1, 5 bases. The CDR3 extends over 13 amino acids. CDR1 and CDR2 from the germline V gene are GTSNPN and SVGIG (reference sequence). With 1 base removed from V and 8 bases from J, the gap between germline ends came to 14 bases.

This chain joins TRBV29-1 and TRBJ2-2; perhaps TRBD2 as D (5 bases). Germline V gene data show CDR1 as SQVTM and CDR2 as ANQGSEA. The V gene lost 4 bases and the J gene lost 6 bases, with 6 bases spanning the gap. The CDR3 is 11 residues long. The CDR3 DNA follows: TGCAGCGTTGCTAGCTCCGGGGAGCTGTTTTTT. Translated, it gives CSVASSGELFF.

The chain recombines TRBV9 with TRBJ2-7; possible D gene TRBD2, 6 bases. The ends were cut back, 4 bases at V and 3 bases at J, with 20 bases in the middle. CDR3 length equals 16 residues. In germline, CDR1 is SGDLS, CDR2 YYNGEE. The chain's CDR3 is CASSRERTGDYYEQYF. The CDR3 DNA reads TGTGCCAGCAGCCGCGAAAGAACGGGGGATTACTACGAGCAGTACTTC.

For the CDR3, the DNA is TGTGCCAGCAGGCCCCAGCGGGAGGGGAATGAGCAGTTCTTC. It yields the protein CASRPQREGNEQFF. V gene TRBV25-1 combines with J gene TRBJ2-1; 10 nucleotides align to TRBD2. The CDR3 runs 14 residues. Germline-derived CDR1 and CDR2 are MGHDK and SYGVNS. The J segment lost 7 bases and the V segment lost 6 bases, leaving 6 bases of the junction unmatched.

The rearrangement joins TRBV12-1 to TRBJ2-7; the DNA was not used to check the table's D call, TRBD1. TRBV12-1 is annotated as a pseudogene. The CDR3 consists of 16 residues. CDR3 in DNA: TGTGCCAGCAGCTTTGAAGGTGACAGGGCCGACTACGAGCAGTACTTC. It translates to CASSFEGDRADYEQYF.

The CDR3 loop is CAGTDRGRISGANVLTF. The CDR3 region has the DNA TGTGCCGGAACAGACAGGGGGCGAATCTCTGGGGCCAACGTCCTGACTTTC. This sequence joins TRBV2 and TRBJ2-6; 10 nucleotides line up with TRBD1. CDR1 is SNHLY and CDR2 is FYNNEI in the germline V gene. The J segment lost 0 bases and the V segment lost 11 bases, leaving 10 bases of the junction unmatched. CDR3 length: 17 amino acids.

There are a few counts of this clone. The rearrangement uses TRBV4-3 and TRBJ2-6; no definite D call. The CDR3 length is 16 residues. CDR1 and CDR2 (germline): LGHNA, YSLEER. Trimming took 0 bases from V and 0 from J, leaving 6 bases between them. The CDR3 here is CASSQDVSSGANVLTF. The CDR3 bases are TGCGCCAGCAGCCAAGATGTGAGCTCTGGGGCCAACGTCCTGACTTTC.

This clone has just one count. This chain uses TRBV10-3 with TRBJ1-2; D might be TRBD1 (5 bases). The V end lost 4 bases, the J end lost 6 bases, and 18 bases lay between the germline ends. The CDR3 loop spans 15 amino acids. Germline assignment: CDR1 ENHRY and CDR2 SYGVKD. CDR3 nucleotides: TGTGCCATCAGTGCACGTGCGGGGGTGGAAGATGGCTACACCTTC. Amino acids: CAISARAGVEDGYTF.

There are a few counts of this clone. V gene TRBV6-5 combines with J gene TRBJ1-3; tentatively, D is TRBD1 (5 bases). CDR1 and CDR2 (germline): MNHEY, SVGAGI. The CDR3 spans 15 residues. Trimming cost V 6 bases and J 0 bases, with 12 bases left between them. The CDR3 protein is CASSNGGVSGNTIYF. CDR3 DNA sequence: TGTGCCAGCAGCAACGGGGGAGTCTCTGGAAACACCATATATTTT.

V and J are TRBV6-5 and TRBJ1-5; D gene uncertain. V was clipped by 6 bases and J by 3 bases, with 6 bases between them. Germline CDR1 is MNHEY and CDR2 is SVGAGI. This CDR3 has 12 residues. The CDR3 protein is CASRAPNQPQHF. Written as DNA, the CDR3 is TGTGCCAGCAGGGCCCCCAATCAGCCCCAGCATTTT.

The chain carries TRBV6-5 and TRBJ1-1; D call uncertain. The germline V gene has CDR1 MNHEY and CDR2 SVGAGI. Trimming removed 1 base from V and 0 bases from J, with 12 bases in between. The CDR3 is made up of 16 amino acids. CDR3 amino acids: CASSYFADPMNTEAFF. The DNA for the CDR3 is TGTGCCAGCAGTTACTTTGCAGATCCCATGAACACTGAAGCTTTCTTT.

The gene calls are TRBV28 and TRBJ2-1; 14 bases align to TRBD2. V lost 2 bases, J lost 9 bases, and 12 bases stayed unmatched. Germline V gives CDR1 MDHEN, CDR2 SYDVKM. This CDR3 spans 18 amino acids. The CDR3 region is CASSLPQGLAGVGGEQFF. DNA of the CDR3: TGTGCCAGCAGTTTACCCCAGGGACTAGCGGGAGTGGGTGGTGAGCAGTTCTTC.

CDR3 bases: TGTGCCAGCAGCTTGGGTAGCGGGAGGGCCGGGGAGCAGTACTTC. Translated, it gives CASSLGSGRAGEQYF. V usage is TRBV5-4 and J usage is TRBJ2-7; 11 bases align to TRBD2. The CDR3 spans 15 residues. J was trimmed by 7 bases and V by 0 bases; bases with no gene match: 6. Germline assignment: CDR1 SGHNT and CDR2 YYREEE (reference sequence).

Regarding this clone: At one boundary the junction diverges from the germline segment, which might be a read error. The genes are TRBV13 and TRBJ2-7, with 8 positions matching TRBD1. CDR1 and CDR2 from the germline V gene are PRHDT and FYEKMQ (reference sequence). This CDR3 contains 15 residues. CDR3 region: CASSLDRGRGQSPHF. The DNA for the CDR3 is TGTGCCAGCAGCTTAGACAGAGGCAGGGGGCAATCGCCTCACTTC.

This clone turned up a few times. As DNA, the CDR3 is TGTGCCAGCAGTAAAGGAGCGGGAGGGCCAAGAAATGAGCAGTTCTTC. Its translation: CASSKGAGGPRNEQFF. This chain connects TRBV11-3 to TRBJ2-1, with 10 bases matching TRBD2. V trimming: 6 bases; J trimming: 7 bases; junction bases outside the gene matches: 12. Germline CDR1 and CDR2: SGHNT and YENEEA. The CDR3 sequence is 16 residues long. The variable domain in full, with the rest retrieved from reference TRBV11-3 and TRBJ2-1, is EAGVVQSPRYKIIEKKQPVAFWCNPISGHNTLYWYLQNLGQGPELLIRYENEEAVDDSQLPKDRFSAERLKGVDSTLKIQPAELGDSAVYLCASSKGAGGPRNEQFFGPGTRLTVL.

J is TRBJ2-6 and V is TRBV11-2; 7 positions agree with TRBD2. Germline trimming cut 5 bases from V and 0 bases from J; bases unmatched to any gene: 7. The CDR3 is 17 residues long. Germline V gene data show CDR1 as SGHAT and CDR2 as FQNNGV. CDR3 DNA sequence: TGTGCCAGCAGCCGGCGGGAGACGAGCTCTGGGGCCAACGTCCTGACTTTC. This sequence encodes CASSRRETSSGANVLTF.

The CDR3, as DNA: TGTGCCAGCGGTCGGGACAGCTCTGGAAACACCATATATTTT. It encodes CASGRDSSGNTIYF. This sequence joins TRBV2 and TRBJ1-3, with 7 positions matching TRBD1. The junction had 4 bases not matched to a gene; V was cut back by 8 bases and J by 0 bases. The CDR3 has 14 residues. From germline, CDR1 is SNHLY and CDR2 FYNNEI. The full variable domain, rest sourced from reference TRBV2 and TRBJ1-3, is EPEVTQTPSHQVTQMGQEVILRCVPISNHLYFYWYRQILGQKVEFLVSFYNNEISEKSEIFDDQFSVERPDGSNFTLKIRSTKLEDSAMYFCASGRDSSGNTIYFGEGSWLTVV.

The V gene is TRBV28, the J gene TRBJ1-3; D remains ambiguous. Trimming pared 4 bases from V and 1 base from J, leaving 5 bases between. Germline CDR1 and CDR2: MDHEN and SYDVKM. This CDR3 is built from 13 residues. CDR3 sequence: CASSYYSGNTIYF. CDR3 sequence (DNA): TGTGCCAGCAGTTACTATTCTGGAAACACCATATATTTT.

This clone occurred a few times. V is TRBV28 and J is TRBJ2-2; 7 positions match TRBD2. V lost 9 bases, J lost 1 base, and 2 bases stayed unmatched. CDR3 length: 13 residues. Germline CDR1 MDHEN, CDR2 SYDVKM. DNA of the CDR3: TGTGCCAGTGAGCGGGAGAACACCGGGGAGCTGTTTTTT. Translation: CASERENTGELFF.